The T cell receptor (beta chain) under discussion was sequenced for a study of radiotherapy plus CTLA-4 blockade in lung cancer. Clones were sequenced by immunoSEQ multiplex PCR, and TCRdb holds only the in-frame ones, with some missing. The data hold 80,000 to 95,000 clones, with roughly four fifths observed a single time. This CDR3 is built from 12 residues. Germline V gene lookup returns CDR1 WNHNN and CDR2 SYGVQD (reference sequence). Here the sequenced sample was peripheral blood, taken from a patient treated with radiotherapy plus ipilimumab. This TCR was sampled from a human donor with non-small cell lung cancer who had stable disease on radiotherapy plus ipilimumab. The J gene is TRBJ2-5, the V gene TRBV10-1, with 7 nucleotides matching TRBD1. The tail of the sequence fits TRBJ2-7 better, so the J call may be wrong. For the CDR3, the DNA is TGCGCCAGCAGTGGGACAGGCTACGAGCAGTACTTC. Amino acid sequence: CASSGTGYEQYF.